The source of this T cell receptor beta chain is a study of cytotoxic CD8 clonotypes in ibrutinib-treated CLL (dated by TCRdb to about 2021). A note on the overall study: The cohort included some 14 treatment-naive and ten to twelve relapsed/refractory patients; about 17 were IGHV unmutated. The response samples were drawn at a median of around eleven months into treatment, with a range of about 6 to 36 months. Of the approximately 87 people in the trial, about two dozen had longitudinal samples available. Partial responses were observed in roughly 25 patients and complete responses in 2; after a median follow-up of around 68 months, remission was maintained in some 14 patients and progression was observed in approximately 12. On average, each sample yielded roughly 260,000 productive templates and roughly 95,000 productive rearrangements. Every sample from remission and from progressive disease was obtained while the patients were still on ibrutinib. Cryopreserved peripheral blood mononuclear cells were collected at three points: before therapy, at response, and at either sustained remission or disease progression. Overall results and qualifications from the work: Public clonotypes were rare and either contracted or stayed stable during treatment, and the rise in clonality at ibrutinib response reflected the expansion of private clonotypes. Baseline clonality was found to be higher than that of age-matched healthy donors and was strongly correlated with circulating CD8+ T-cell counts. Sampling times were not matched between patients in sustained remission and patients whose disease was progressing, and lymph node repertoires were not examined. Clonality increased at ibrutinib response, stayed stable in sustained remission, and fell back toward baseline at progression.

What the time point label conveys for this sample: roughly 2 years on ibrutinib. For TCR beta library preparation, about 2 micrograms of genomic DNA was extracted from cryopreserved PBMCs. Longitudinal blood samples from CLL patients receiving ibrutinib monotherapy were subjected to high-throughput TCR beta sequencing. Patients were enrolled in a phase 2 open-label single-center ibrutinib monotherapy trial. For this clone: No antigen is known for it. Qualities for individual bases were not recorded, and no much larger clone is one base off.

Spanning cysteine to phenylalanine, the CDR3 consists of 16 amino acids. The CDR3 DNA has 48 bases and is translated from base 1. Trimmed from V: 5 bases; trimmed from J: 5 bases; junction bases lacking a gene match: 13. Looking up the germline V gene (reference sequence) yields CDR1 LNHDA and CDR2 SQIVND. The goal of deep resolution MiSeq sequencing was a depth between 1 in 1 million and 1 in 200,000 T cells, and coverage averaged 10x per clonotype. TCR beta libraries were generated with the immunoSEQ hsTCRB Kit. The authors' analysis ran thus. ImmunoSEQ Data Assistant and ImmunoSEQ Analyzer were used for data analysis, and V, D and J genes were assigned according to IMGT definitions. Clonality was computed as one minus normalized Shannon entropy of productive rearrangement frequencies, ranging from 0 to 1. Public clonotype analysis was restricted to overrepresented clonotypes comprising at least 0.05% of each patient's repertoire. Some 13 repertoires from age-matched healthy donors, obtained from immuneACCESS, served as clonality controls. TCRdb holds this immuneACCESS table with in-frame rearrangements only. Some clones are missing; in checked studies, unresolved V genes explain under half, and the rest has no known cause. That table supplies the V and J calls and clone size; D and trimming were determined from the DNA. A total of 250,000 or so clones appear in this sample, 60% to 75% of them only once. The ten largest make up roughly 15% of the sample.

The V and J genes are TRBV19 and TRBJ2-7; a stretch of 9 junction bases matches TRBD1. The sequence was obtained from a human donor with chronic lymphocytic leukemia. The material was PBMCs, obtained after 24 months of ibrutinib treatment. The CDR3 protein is CASSLSGQGGKNEQYF. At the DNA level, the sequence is TGTGCCAGTAGTCTATCGGGACAGGGAGGGAAGAACGAGCAGTACTTC.